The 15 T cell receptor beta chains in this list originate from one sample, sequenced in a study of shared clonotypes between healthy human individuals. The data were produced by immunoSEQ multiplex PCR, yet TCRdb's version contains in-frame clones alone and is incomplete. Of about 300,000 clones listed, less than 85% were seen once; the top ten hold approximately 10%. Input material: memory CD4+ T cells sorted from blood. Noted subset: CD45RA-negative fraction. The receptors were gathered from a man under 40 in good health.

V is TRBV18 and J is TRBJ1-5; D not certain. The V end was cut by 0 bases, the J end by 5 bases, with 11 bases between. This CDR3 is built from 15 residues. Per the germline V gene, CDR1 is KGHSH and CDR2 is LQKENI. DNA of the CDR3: TGTGCCAGCTCACCACCGGCAGGCCGATATCAGCCCCAGCATTTT. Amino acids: CASSPPAGRYQPQHF.

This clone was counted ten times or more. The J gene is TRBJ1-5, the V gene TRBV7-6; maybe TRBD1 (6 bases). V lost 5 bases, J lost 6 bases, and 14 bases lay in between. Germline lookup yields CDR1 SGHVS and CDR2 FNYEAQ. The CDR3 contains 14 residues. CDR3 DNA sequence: TGTGCCAGCAGCCATGGGGGACAAGGTCAGCCCCAGCATTTT. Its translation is CASSHGGQGQPQHF.

In DNA form, the CDR3 reads TGCAGCCTCGATGCGGGAGGTTATGGGAACTCCTACAATGAGCAGTTCTTC. Translation: CSLDAGGYGNSYNEQFF. The genes are TRBV29-1 and TRBJ2-1; 8 positions agree with TRBD2. CDR1 SQVTM and CDR2 ANQGSEA come from the germline V gene. With V trimmed by 8 bases and J by 0 bases, 15 bases remained unmatched. CDR3 length: 17 amino acids.

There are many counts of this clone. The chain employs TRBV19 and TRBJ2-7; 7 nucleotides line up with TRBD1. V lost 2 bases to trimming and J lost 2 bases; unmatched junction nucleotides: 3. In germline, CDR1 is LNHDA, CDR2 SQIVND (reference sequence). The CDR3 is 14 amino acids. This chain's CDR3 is CASSIKGGTYEQYF. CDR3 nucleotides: TGTGCCAGTAGTATAAAAGGGGGCACCTACGAGCAGTACTTC.

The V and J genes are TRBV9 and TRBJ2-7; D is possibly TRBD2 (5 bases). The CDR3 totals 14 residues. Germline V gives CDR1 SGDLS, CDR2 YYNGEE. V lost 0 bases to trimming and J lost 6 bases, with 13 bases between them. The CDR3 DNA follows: TGTGCCAGCAGCGTAGGTGTGCTAGCTTCCGAGCAGTACTTC. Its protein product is CASSVGVLASEQYF.

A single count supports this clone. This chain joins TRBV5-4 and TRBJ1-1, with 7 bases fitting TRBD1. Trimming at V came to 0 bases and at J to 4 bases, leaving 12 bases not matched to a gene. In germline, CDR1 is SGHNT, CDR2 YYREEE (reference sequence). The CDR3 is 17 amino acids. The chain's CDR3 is CASSLAGQSWRATEAFF. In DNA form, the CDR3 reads TGTGCCAGCAGCTTGGCGGGACAGTCCTGGAGGGCCACTGAAGCTTTCTTT.

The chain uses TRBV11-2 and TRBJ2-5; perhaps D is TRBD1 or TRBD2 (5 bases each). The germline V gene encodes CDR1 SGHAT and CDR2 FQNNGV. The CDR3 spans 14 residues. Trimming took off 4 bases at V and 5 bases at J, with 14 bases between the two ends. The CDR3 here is CASSSSRGRETQYF. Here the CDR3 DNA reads TGTGCCAGCAGCTCCAGCCGGGGCCGCGAGACCCAGTACTTC.

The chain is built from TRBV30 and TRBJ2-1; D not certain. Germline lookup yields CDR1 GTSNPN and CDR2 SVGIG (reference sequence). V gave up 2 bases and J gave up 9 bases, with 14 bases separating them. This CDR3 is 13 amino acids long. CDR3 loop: CAWSMDENTEQFF. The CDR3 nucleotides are TGTGCCTGGAGTATGGACGAAAACACTGAGCAGTTCTTC.

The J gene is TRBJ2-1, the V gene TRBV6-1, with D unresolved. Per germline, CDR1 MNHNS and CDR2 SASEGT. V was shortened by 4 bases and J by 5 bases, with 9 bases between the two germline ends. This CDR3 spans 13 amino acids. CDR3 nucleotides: TGTGCCAGCAGTGGACGGCGACACAATGAGCAGTTCTTC. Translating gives CASSGRRHNEQFF.

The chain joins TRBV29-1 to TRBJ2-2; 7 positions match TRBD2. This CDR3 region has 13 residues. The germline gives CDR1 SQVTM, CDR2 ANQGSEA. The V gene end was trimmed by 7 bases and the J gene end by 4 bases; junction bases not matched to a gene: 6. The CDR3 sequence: CSGRESGTGELFF. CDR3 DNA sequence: TGCAGCGGGCGGGAGTCGGGCACCGGGGAGCTGTTTTTT.

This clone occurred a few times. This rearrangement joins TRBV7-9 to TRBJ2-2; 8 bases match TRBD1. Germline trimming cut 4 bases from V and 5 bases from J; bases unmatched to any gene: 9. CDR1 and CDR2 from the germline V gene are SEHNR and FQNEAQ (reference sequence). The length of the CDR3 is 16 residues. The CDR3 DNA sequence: TGTGCCAGCAGCTCCAGAACGACAGGGGTAACCGGGGAGCTGTTTTTT. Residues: CASSSRTTGVTGELFF.

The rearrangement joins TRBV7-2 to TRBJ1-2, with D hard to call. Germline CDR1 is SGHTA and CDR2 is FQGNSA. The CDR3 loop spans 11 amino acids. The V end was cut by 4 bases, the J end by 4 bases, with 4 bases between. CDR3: CASSSAYGYTF. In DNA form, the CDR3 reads TGTGCCAGCAGCTCCGCCTATGGCTACACCTTC.

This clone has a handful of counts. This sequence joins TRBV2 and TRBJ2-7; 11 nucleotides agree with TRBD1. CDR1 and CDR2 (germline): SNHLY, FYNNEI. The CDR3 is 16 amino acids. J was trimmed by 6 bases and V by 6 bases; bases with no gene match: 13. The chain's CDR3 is CASSGLFRDRGFEQYF. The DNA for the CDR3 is TGTGCCAGCAGCGGACTCTTCCGGGACAGGGGGTTCGAGCAGTACTTC.

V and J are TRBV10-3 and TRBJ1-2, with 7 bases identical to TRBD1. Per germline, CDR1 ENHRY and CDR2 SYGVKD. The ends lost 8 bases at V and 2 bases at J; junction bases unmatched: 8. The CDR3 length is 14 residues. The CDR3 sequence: CAIGGNRGNYGYTF. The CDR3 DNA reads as TGTGCCATCGGGGGTAACAGGGGAAACTATGGCTACACCTTC.

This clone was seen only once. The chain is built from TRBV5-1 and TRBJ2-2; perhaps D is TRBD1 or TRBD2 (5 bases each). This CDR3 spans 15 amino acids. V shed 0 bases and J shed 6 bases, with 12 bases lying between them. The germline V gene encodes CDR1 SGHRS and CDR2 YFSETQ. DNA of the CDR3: TGCGCCAGCAGCTTGGATTTGGGGGAGCCCGGGGAGCTGTTTTTT. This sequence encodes CASSLDLGEPGELFF.